The clone carrying this T cell receptor beta chain occurred a few times. What it binds is not known. The record originates from a study of T-cell memory formation after mild COVID-19. Study overall: TCR clusters were largely donor specific.

Findings of the study overall: Memory sampled before infection contained some responding clones, suggesting cross-reactive memory joined. SARS-CoV-2 specificity was not confirmed for second-wave clones peaking on day 37.

The V gene's germline CDR1 is KGHSH and CDR2 LQKENI. The CDR3 consists of 15 residues. The germline V and J ends were trimmed by 1 base and 5 bases, with 13 bases remaining between them. TCRalpha and TCRbeta libraries used 5'RACE with constant-segment primers and UMIs. TCRdb analysed the 5' RACE reads with MiXCR anew, one entry per CDR3 protein. The data contain roughly 610,000 distinct CDR3 sequences, 15% to 20% of them singletons. The TCR was taken from an adult woman who had mild COVID-19 (a few samples of this study predate the infection). Cell type and time point are not known. V gene TRBV18 combines with J gene TRBJ2-3, with D maybe TRBD1 (6 bases). The sample comprised PBMCs or a T cell subset sorted from them (not recorded which). This CDR3 is CASSPRAGGGDTQYF. Here the CDR3 DNA reads TGTGCCAGCTCACCACGAGCTGGGGGCGGAGATACGCAGTATTTT.